This paragraph covers one T cell receptor (beta chain) sequence. Its antigen is as yet unknown. The donors were adults (healthy and HIV-negative) with no recent acute infections or vaccinations. These data belong to a study of shared clonotypes between healthy human individuals. Study context: The people who gave samples were two women and three men aged 18 to 49. Researchers assigned three CD4 naive, three CD4 memory, two CD8 naive and one CD8 memory plate to each donor.

Sequencing used immunoSEQ multiplex PCR; TCRdb keeps in-frame clones, though not all of them. The sample has about 1 million clones; 70% to 80% are singletons. Findings of the study overall: Generally, naive subsets came out with larger estimated richness than memory subsets.

This clonotype was obtained from a man in his late teens or twenties in good health. The sample comprised memory CD4+ T cells sorted from blood. Subset denoted: CD45RA-negative fraction.

The CDR3 coding sequence is TGTGCCAGCAGCTATGTGGACAATTCACCCCTCCACTTT. Residues: CASSYVDNSPLHF. V gene TRBV11-2 combines with J gene TRBJ1-6; D gene unclear. This CDR3 is built from 13 residues. V lost 4 bases and J 7 bases, leaving 8 bases between the germline ends. Per germline, CDR1 SGHAT and CDR2 FQNNGV.